This entry lists 4 T cell receptor beta chains sequenced from one sample in a study of blood T cells in healthy people across ages (dated by TCRdb to about 2015). Library prep was done by 5' RACE. The listed sequencing device is Illumina HiSeq 2500. A second PCR of roughly 7 to 11 cycles was performed with a sample-barcoded 5' primer and a J-beta primer mix. Using fastp at Q25 and MiXCR, TCRdb reprocessed the public reads and kept productive beta chains. Each CDR3 protein appears once, grouped with its most common genes and DNA. Recorded for this sample are approximately 1,000,000 distinct CDR3 sequences; less than 45% of them occurred a single time. The top ten clonotypes cover roughly 14% of the sample. Specimen: blood. These receptors all come from a man aged 18 to 35 in good health.

V is TRBV6-6 and J is TRBJ2-3; D is unclear. Germline V gives CDR1 MNHNY, CDR2 SVGAGI (reference sequence). Trimming left V 2 bases short and J 2 bases short, with 14 bases between. CDR3 size: 16 residues. The CDR3: CASSYPGLGNTDTQYF. The CDR3 DNA follows: TGTGCCAGCAGTTACCCGGGCCTGGGAAACACAGATACGCAGTATTTT.

This clonotype was seen a few times. The chain has TRBV7-2 and TRBJ1-2, with a tentative D call TRBD1 (5 bases). Per germline, CDR1 SGHTA and CDR2 FQGNSA. V was shortened by 4 bases and J by 3 bases, with 18 bases between the two germline ends. This CDR3 region has 16 residues. CDR3 protein: CASSSNRDHGYYGYTF. As DNA, the CDR3 is TGTGCCAGCAGCTCTAACCGGGACCACGGCTACTATGGCTACACCTTC.

Turning to this clonotype: Germline and junction disagree at one end, which may indicate a read error. The gene calls are TRBV27 and TRBJ1-4; no clear D gene. CDR1 MNHEY and CDR2 SMNVEV come from the germline V gene (reference sequence). This CDR3 comprises 15 residues. Here the CDR3 reads CANSSLSEPNEKLFF. The CDR3 nucleotides are TGTGCCAACAGTTCCCTATCAGAGCCCAATGAAAAACTGTTTTTT.

This rearrangement joins TRBV6-2 or TRBV6-3 to TRBJ2-2, with D perhaps TRBD2 (6 bases). CDR3 length: 18 residues. Germline CDR1 reads MNHEY; CDR2 reads SVGEGT. The V end was cut by 2 bases, the J end by 0 bases, with 16 bases between. CDR3 sequence: CASSYVVAAGTNTGELFF. The CDR3 nucleotides are TGTGCCAGCAGTTACGTGGTAGCCGCGGGGACGAACACCGGGGAGCTGTTTTTT.